The 2 T cell receptor beta chains below all came from one sample that was sequenced in a study of blood T cell repertoires in COVID-19. Generated by immunoSEQ multiplex PCR, the TCRdb table keeps only in-frame clones and is missing some. The sample shows 50,000 to 70,000 clones, 85% to 90% of them seen only once. The source material was peripheral blood. These receptors were obtained from a human donor with active COVID-19. The donor label of this sample is uncertain.

This rearrangement joins TRBV6-2 or TRBV6-3 to TRBJ2-2; D gene uncertain. The V gene's germline CDR1 is MNHEY and CDR2 SVGEGT. This CDR3 contains 14 residues. Trimming removed 4 bases from V and 5 bases from J, with 11 bases in between. The CDR3 DNA reads TGTGCCAGCAGTTCAACATATGTTACCGGGGAGCTGTTTTTT. Translation: CASSSTYVTGELFF.

The gene calls are TRBV10-3 and TRBJ2-5, with a possible D match to TRBD2 (7 bases). This CDR3 region has 14 residues. V shed 4 bases and J shed 2 bases, with 11 bases lying between them. The germline CDR1 and CDR2 sequences are ENHRY and SYGVKD. The CDR3 region has the DNA TGTGCCATCAGTGGAGGGGGGGCTCAAGAGACCCAGTACTTC. Protein product: CAISGGGAQETQYF.